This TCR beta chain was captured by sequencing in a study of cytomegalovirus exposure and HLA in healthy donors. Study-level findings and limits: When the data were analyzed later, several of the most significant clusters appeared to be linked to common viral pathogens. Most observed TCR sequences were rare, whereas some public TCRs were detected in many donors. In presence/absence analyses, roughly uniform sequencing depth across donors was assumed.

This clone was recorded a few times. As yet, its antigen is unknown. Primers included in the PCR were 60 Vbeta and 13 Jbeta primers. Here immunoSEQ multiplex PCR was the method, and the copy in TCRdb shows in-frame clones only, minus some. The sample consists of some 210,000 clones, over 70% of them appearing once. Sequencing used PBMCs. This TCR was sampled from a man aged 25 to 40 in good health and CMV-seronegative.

As DNA, the CDR3 is TGTGCCAGCAGCGGGGACAGGGCGAGCTCCTACGAGCAGTACTTC. Translated: CASSGDRASSYEQYF. The rearrangement links TRBV2 to TRBJ2-7; 9 bases match TRBD1. This CDR3 is 15 amino acids long. Germline CDR1 reads SNHLY; CDR2 reads FYNNEI. J gave up 0 bases and V 6 bases, and 6 bases lay outside the gene matches.